This T cell receptor beta chain was observed in a study of cytomegalovirus exposure and HLA in healthy donors (dated by TCRdb to 2015 to 2018). The study in broad terms: In an earlier analysis of 587 of the donors, approximately 300 Gb of sequence data and about 110 million unique TCR beta sequences from 180 million or so T cells were reported. About 280 gigabases of sequencing data and roughly 80 million unique TCR sequences made up an early release that covered several hundred HLA-typed donors. Of the roughly 400 genotyped donors, over 70% fell in the genetic ancestry cluster associated with self-reported Caucasian donors. The aim of the study was to test whether cataloging public T cell receptors could identify signatures of past pathogen exposure. Using immunosequencing, the study profiled T cell repertoires from 666 subjects and related those repertoires to cytomegalovirus serostatus. In addition to the first cohort of roughly 670 subjects, a separate validation cohort of 120 different subjects was used. To predict cytomegalovirus infection status, the study brought together high-throughput TCR immunosequencing, statistical association of individual TCRs with disease status, and machine learning. To study patterns of TCR occurrence, a later analysis re-analyzed previously published TCR beta repertoires from 650 to 750 donors and added high-resolution HLA genotyping. The later analysis used no new phenotypic data to find candidate immune exposures, relying instead on TCR beta sequences and their occurrence across donors. An earlier analysis of 500 to 750 of the donors applied high-throughput TCR beta sequencing to assess whether each TCR beta V gene segment acted as functional or pseudogenic. Donor age, sex, ethnicity and CMV serostatus were collected together with the repertoire data. A later genetic analysis took genome-wide SNP genotypes for about 55% of the 666 donors and used that subset as a discovery cohort. All discovery cohort repertoires had been generated on a single sequencing platform. HLA typing included class I and class II loci at four-digit resolution. The number of donors typed differed by locus, with about 629-640 for A, B, C, DRB1 and DQB1, roughly 520 for DQA1, approximately 580 for DPA1, and approximately 470 for DPB1. Several DR-DQ haplotypes were treated as single units for association and clustering because of strong linkage in the cohort. On average, about 200,000 unique TCR beta nucleotide sequences were sequenced per donor among some 430 genotyped donors of the cohort, with approximately 18% of those sequences being non-productive.

This clone was detected only a few times. Its antigen specificity is not known. The input lacks base qualities; no much larger clone sits a single base away. The cohort comprised approximately 700 healthy bone marrow donors. All cohort members were sampled while nominally healthy, although unrecorded immune exposures were likely present. The donor tested CMV seronegative and was one of the 352 seronegative cohort members. A peripheral blood sample was provided by each donor, and peripheral blood mononuclear cells were used for TCR beta sequencing. Genomic DNA was extracted from the blood cell samples with the Qiagen DNeasy Blood Extraction Kit. The library was made by the immunoSEQ multiplex PCR assay. For the multiplex PCR, a mixture combining 60 forward primers for TCR Vbeta segments and 13 reverse primers for TCR Jbeta segments was used. Amplification of the CDR3 region of rearranged TCR beta genes was performed with a multiplex PCR assay on genomic DNA. Amplified TCR beta libraries were sequenced as 87-base-pair reads on the Illumina HiSeq System. In the original analysis: A later analysis tallied roughly 80 million unique TCR beta chains across the 650 to 750 repertoires, and approximately 9.9 million of those chains were shared by two or more donors. Raw reads were error-corrected and collapsed into unique sequences by a nearest-neighbor algorithm in which closely related sequences were merged to remove PCR and sequencing errors. V, D and J gene segments were assigned by aligning CDR3 sequences to IMGT reference sequences. For a sequence to be retained, at least a six-nucleotide match to both a V gene segment and a J gene segment was required. A rearrangement was called productive if the CDR3 had no stop codons and remained in frame with V and J, and every other rearrangement was called non-productive. CDR3 was defined according to IMGT convention as the region running from the second conserved V-encoded cysteine to the conserved J-encoded phenylalanine. The earlier analysis of about 590 of the donors excluded sequences that lacked an unambiguous match to a single V gene segment. In an earlier analysis of 587 of the donors, a V segment was called functional when productive rearrangements were above 56.7%, and segregating when the standard deviation between donors exceeded 5%. A statistical classification framework was built to diagnose cytomegalovirus status from the catalog of TCR beta chain sequences. In a later analysis, TCR nucleotide sequences were compared against IMGT/GENE-DB human TR gene sequences so that V and J genes could be assigned. In a later analysis, CDR3 sequences and most-parsimonious VDJ recombination scenarios were assigned using the TCRdist pipeline. In a later analysis, each TCR beta chain was defined by its CDR3 amino acid sequence together with its V-gene family, and reads without a unique V-gene family were excluded. In a later analysis, 500 to 650 highly shared, low-generation-probability nucleotide sequences were removed to address suspected cross-contamination and a sequencing artifact. In a later analysis, a clonal expansion index was calculated for each public chain from normalized within-repertoire ranks of inferred template counts. In a later analysis, generation probabilities were computed with a VDJ recombination model fitted to out-of-frame rearrangements, and the resulting probabilities were checked against IGoR. Hypergeometric tests were used in a later analysis to score TCR-TCR, TCR-HLA and TCR-CMV co-occurrence, with a repertoire-size bias correction applied to the TCR pairs. In a later analysis, false discovery rates were estimated by permuting HLA or CMV assignments 20 times. In a later analysis, co-occurring TCRs were grouped using DBSCAN, and TCRdist sequence similarity was added for clustering within HLA-allele-positive subsets. Repertoires with fewer than 30,000 or more than 120,000 public chains, plus five repertoires with anomalous nucleotide sharing, were excluded from co-occurrence clustering. The table was pulled from immuneACCESS by TCRdb, which kept in-frame rearrangements only. Such tables lose some clones; where checked, under half of the loss comes from unresolved V genes, and the rest has no known cause. V and J calls and clone size come straight from that table; D and trimming were deduced from the DNA. The sample profile shows around 94,000 clones; roughly 79% of them were found once. Of the sample, roughly 4.5% falls within the top ten clones.

Including cysteine and phenylalanine, the CDR3 has 11 amino acids. CDR3 DNA only is kept here, 33 bases in frame from base 1. Deletion took 11 bases off V and 1 base off J, with a span of 8 bases between the germline ends. The germline V gene yields MDHEN for CDR1 and SYDVKM for CDR2. Paper-wide results and their limitations: An association between a missense DCLRE1C variant and V-gene and J-gene trimming of TCR beta chains was found in a later genetic analysis and replicated in an independent cohort. Linkage disequilibrium might explain the correlated functional status among segregating V segments, but an unknown experimental factor could not be ruled out. In this cohort, only TCR beta chains were sequenced, and detectable features were limited by the absence of alpha or paired-chain data. At a false discovery rate of 0.05, a later analysis linked approximately 18,000 TCR beta sequences to specific HLA alleles. Because HLA typing was missing for some donors at each locus, association tests included only the typed subset. Compared with the approximately 600-donor mean, donors in an Asian-associated ancestry cluster had fewer N-insertions in productive TCRs, according to a later genetic analysis. Sequencing depth was assumed to be roughly uniform across donors in the presence/absence analyses, though that assumption may not hold. The study gave a list of about 160 TCR beta chains associated with cytomegalovirus. CMV serostatus was the only immune exposure information available for the cohort. Compared with equally common non-associated chains, HLA-associated TCR beta chains in a later analysis were more clonally expanded and had lower generation probabilities. According to a later analysis, most CMV-associated TCR beta chains appeared to be HLA-restricted, and the HLA associations seemed to be driven largely by CMV exposure. According to the authors, the approach could potentially be generalized to other disease states and immunological phenotypes. Broadly in line with IMGT annotations, most TCR beta V segments showed up in productive rearrangements about 87% or about 30% of the time in an earlier analysis of several hundred of the donors. Cytomegalovirus status was reported to be diagnosed by the classifier with high specificity and sensitivity in both the original and validation cohorts. A later analysis reported that several top co-occurrence clusters appeared linked to parvovirus B19, influenza, CMV and Epstein-Barr virus. Some IMGT-functional V segments, including TRBV6-2 and TRBV6-3, could not be distinguished by the 87-base-pair reads and were therefore excluded. When HLA alleles, especially DR and DQ, strongly co-occurred, TCR associations were difficult to assign to individual alleles. A further reported finding was that TCR beta sequences accurately predicted the HLA-A and HLA-B alleles for most subjects in the first cohort. A few of the identified cytomegalovirus-associated TCR beta chains were confirmed in vitro to be specific for cytomegalovirus antigens. Most TCR sequences were seen in very few donors, while some public TCRs were found in many individuals. According to a later analysis, TCR association rates differed among HLA loci, with DRB1 alleles showing the most associated TCRs and HLA-C alleles showing the fewest. Because counts were too low, 15 to 20 rarely observed V segments, including chromosome 9 orphons, were excluded from the earlier analysis of some 540 of the donors. A group of highly shared sequence variants was considered likely to be a technical artifact of the sequencing pipeline.

This receptor was taken from a woman between 40 and 50 years old in good health and CMV-seronegative. The source material was PBMCs. Here the chain combines TRBV28 and TRBJ1-2, with the D gene uncertain. The CDR3 amino acid sequence is: CAGGINYGYTF. The base sequence is TGTGCCGGCGGGATTAACTATGGCTACACCTTC.